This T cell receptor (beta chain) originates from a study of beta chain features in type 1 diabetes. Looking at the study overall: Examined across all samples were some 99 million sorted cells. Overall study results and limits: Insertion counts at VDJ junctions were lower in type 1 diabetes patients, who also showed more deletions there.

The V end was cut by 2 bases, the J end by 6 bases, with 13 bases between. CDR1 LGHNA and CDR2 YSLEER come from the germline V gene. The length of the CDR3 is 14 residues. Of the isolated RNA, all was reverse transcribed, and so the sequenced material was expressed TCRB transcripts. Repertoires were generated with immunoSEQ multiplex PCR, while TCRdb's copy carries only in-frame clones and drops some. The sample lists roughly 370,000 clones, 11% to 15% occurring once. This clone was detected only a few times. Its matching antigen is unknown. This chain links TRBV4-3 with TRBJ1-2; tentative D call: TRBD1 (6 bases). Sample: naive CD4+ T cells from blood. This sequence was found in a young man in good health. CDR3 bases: TGCGCCAGCAGCCAAATCCAGGGGACCGATGGCTACACCTTC. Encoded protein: CASSQIQGTDGYTF.